This T cell receptor beta chain was retrieved from a study of blood T cell repertoires in COVID-19. Trimming at V came to 2 bases and at J to 4 bases, leaving 6 bases not matched to a gene. The CDR3 sequence is 15 residues long. Germline CDR1 reads KGHDR; CDR2 reads SFDVKD. The repertoire was sequenced with immunoSEQ multiplex PCR; TCRdb's copy has only in-frame clones and lacks some. The profile shows nearly 250,000 clones, approximately 90% of them singletons. Ages ranged from 18 to 89 years, with residence in about two dozen US areas. Cohort allocation depended upon clinical history that participants reported. In its sample, this clone was seen a few times.

Sequences were obtained from PBMCs or T cells enriched from blood (not recorded which). The sequence came from a man aged 50 to 60 who had been exposed to COVID-19. The chain recombines TRBV24-1 with TRBJ2-7, with 8 bases aligning to TRBD2. The CDR3 DNA follows: TGTGCCACCAGTGATTCGGGGGGGAGGGAATACGAGCAGTACTTC. Translating it yields CATSDSGGREYEQYF.